This T cell receptor (beta chain) emerged from a study of blood T cell repertoires in COVID-19. Recruitment covered about two dozen US areas and drew participants whose ages spanned roughly 18 to 90 years. Contact with a PCR-confirmed or clinician-diagnosed COVID-19 case occurred within 2 weeks of entry. This table comes from immunoSEQ multiplex PCR, and its TCRdb copy is limited to in-frame clones, with some not included. The data hold roughly 150,000 clones, with approximately 83% observed a single time. Losses at the gene ends were 4 bases for V and 2 bases for J; bases not matched to a gene: 7. Germline values: CDR1 SGDLS, CDR2 YYNGEE. The CDR3 has 16 amino acids. In its sample, this clone was seen once.

The TCR sequence derives from a man in his 70s who had been exposed to COVID-19. Sequenced input: PBMCs or T cells enriched from blood (not recorded which). V gene TRBV9 combines with J gene TRBJ2-2; 8 nucleotides agree with TRBD2. CDR3 coding DNA: TGTGCCAGCAGCCCGATAGCGGGGATAAACACCGGGGAGCTGTTTTTT. This sequence encodes CASSPIAGINTGELFF.